Sequencing of this TCR beta chain was carried out in a study of T cells in Graves' hyperthyroidism and ophthalmopathy. Amplified regions were TCR beta CDR3 sequences from RNA transcripts. First-round RT-PCR with HTBI primers amplified the TCR CDR3 region. Using its own MiXCR run on the multiplex PCR reads, TCRdb lists one record per CDR3 protein. The data show roughly 250,000 distinct CDR3 sequences, 16% seen once. The length of the CDR3 is 13 residues. CDR1 is MNHEY, CDR2 SVGAGI, per germline. Trimming shortened V by 0 bases and J by 8 bases, and 5 bases separated the two germline ends. This clonotype was picked up a small number of times.

The receptor comes from a woman aged 18-29 years with Graves' ophthalmopathy. This chain uses TRBV6-5 with TRBJ1-6; no definite D call. Sequencing was done on a sample of blood. CDR3 bases: TGTGCCAGCAGTTACTCTCGGGATTCACCCCTCCACTTT. Its translation is CASSYSRDSPLHF.